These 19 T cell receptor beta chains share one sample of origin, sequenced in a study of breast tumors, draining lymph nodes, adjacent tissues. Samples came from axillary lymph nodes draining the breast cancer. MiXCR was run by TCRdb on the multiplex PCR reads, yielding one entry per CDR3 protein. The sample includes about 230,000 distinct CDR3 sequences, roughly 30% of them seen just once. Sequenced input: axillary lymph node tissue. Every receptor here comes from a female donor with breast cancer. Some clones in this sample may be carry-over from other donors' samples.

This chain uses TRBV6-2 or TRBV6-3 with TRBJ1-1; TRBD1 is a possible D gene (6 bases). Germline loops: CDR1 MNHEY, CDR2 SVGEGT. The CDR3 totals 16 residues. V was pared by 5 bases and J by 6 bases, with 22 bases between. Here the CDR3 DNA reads TGTGCCAGCAGTCACCCCAGTGGCAGGGGAAATTCTGAAGCTTTCTTT. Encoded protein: CASSHPSGRGNSEAFF.

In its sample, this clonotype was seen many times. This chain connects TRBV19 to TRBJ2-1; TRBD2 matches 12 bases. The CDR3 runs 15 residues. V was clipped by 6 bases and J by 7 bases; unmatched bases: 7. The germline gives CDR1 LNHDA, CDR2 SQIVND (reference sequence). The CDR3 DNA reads TGTGCCAGTAGCAAGACTAGCGGGAGTGGGAATGAGCAGTTCTTC. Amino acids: CASSKTSGSGNEQFF.

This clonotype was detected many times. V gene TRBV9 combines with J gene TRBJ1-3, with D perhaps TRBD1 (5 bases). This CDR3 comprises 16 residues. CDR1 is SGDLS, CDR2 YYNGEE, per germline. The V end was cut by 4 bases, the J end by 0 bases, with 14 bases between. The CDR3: CASSPSGGVSGNTIYF. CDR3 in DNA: TGTGCCAGCAGCCCCTCGGGAGGGGTCTCTGGAAACACCATATATTTT. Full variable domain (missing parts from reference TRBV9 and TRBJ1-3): DSGVTQTPKHLITATGQRVTLRCSPRSGDLSVYWYQQSLDQGLQFLIQYYNGEERAKGNILERFSAQQFPDLHSELNLSSLELGDSALYFCASSPSGGVSGNTIYFGEGSWLTVV.

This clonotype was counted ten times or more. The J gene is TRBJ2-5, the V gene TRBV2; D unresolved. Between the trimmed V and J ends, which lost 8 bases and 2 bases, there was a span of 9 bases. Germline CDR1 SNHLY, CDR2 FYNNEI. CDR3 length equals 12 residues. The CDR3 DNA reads TGTGCCAGCGGACCATGGCAAGAGACCCAGTACTTC. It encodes CASGPWQETQYF. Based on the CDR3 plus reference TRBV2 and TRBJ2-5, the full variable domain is EPEVTQTPSHQVTQMGQEVILRCVPISNHLYFYWYRQILGQKVEFLVSFYNNEISEKSEIFDDQFSVERPDGSNFTLKIRSTKLEDSAMYFCASGPWQETQYFGPGTRLLVL.

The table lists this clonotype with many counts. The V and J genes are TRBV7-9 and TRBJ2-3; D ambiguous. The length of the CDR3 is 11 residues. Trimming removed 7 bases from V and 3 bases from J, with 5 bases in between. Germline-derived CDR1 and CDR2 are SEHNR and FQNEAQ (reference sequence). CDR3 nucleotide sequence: TGTGCCAGCACCCTGACAGATACGCAGTATTTT. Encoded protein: CASTLTDTQYF.

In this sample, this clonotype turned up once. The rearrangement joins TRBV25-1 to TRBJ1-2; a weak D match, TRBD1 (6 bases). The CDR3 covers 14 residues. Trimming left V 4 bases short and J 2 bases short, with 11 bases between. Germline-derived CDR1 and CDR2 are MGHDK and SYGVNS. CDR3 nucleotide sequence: TGTGCCAGCAGTGCCTCCGGGACAAACTATGGCTACACCTTC. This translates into CASSASGTNYGYTF.

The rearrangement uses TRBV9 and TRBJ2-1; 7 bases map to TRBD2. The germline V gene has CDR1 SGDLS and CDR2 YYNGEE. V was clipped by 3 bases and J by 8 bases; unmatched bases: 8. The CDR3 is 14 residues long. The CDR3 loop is CASSETGTTDEQFF. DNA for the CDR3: TGTGCCAGCAGCGAAACCGGGACTACGGATGAGCAGTTCTTC.

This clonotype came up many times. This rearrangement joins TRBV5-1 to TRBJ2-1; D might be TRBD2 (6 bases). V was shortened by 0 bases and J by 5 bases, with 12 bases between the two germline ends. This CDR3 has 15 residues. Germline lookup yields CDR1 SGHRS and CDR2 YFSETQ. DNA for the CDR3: TGCGCCAGCAGCTTGGCTGCGGGACCCAACAATGAGCAGTTCTTC. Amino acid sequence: CASSLAAGPNNEQFF.

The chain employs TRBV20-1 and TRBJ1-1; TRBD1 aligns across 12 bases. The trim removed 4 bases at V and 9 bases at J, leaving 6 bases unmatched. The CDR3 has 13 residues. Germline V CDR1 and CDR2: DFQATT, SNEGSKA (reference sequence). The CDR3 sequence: CSATGTGGVQAFF. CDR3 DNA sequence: TGCAGTGCTACAGGGACAGGGGGCGTTCAAGCTTTCTTT.

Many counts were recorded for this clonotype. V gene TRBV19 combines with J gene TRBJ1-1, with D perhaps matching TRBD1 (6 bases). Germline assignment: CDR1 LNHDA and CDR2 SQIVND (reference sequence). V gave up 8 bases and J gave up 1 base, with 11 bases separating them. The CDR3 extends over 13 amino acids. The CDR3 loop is CASDDRRNTEAFF. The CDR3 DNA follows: TGTGCCAGTGATGACAGGAGGAACACTGAAGCTTTCTTT.

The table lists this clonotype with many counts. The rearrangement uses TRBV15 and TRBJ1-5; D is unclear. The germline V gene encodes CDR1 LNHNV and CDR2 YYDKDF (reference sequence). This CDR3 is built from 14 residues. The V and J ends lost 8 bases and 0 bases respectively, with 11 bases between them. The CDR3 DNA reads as TGTGCCACCCAGAGGGAACTTAGCAATCAGCCCCAGCATTTT. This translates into CATQRELSNQPQHF.

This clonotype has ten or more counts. This CDR3 reads CASSLEQGSYTF. In DNA form, the CDR3 reads TGCGCCAGCAGCTTGGAACAGGGGAGCTACACCTTC. The genes are TRBV5-1 and TRBJ1-2; TRBD1 matches at 7 bases. The ends lost 0 bases at V and 9 bases at J; junction bases unmatched: 2. The CDR3 has 12 amino acids. CDR1 is SGHRS, CDR2 YFSETQ, per germline. The variable domain in full, with the rest retrieved from reference TRBV5-1 and TRBJ1-2, is KAGVTQTPRYLIKTRGQQVTLSCSPISGHRSVSWYQQTPGQGLQFLFEYFSETQRNKGNFPGRFSGRQFSNSRSEMNVSTLELGDSALYLCASSLEQGSYTFGSGTRLTVV.

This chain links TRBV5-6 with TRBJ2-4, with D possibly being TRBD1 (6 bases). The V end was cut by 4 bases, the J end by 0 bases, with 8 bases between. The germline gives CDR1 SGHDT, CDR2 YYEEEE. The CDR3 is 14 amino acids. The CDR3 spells CASSRTVAKNIQYF. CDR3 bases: TGTGCCAGCAGCCGGACAGTAGCCAAAAACATTCAGTACTTC.

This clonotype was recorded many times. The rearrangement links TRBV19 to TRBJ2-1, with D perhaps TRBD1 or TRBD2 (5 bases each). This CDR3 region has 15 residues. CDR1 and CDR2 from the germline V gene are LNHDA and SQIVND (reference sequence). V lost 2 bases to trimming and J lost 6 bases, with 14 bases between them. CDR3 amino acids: CASSITGLGSNEQFF. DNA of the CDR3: TGTGCCAGTAGTATAACGGGGCTGGGGTCCAATGAGCAGTTCTTC.

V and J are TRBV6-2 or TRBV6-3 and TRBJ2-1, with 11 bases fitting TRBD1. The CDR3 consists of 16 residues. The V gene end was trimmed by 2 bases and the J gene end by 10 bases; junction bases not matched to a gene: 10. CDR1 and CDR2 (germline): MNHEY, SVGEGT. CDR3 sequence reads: CASSYAGQGVLREQFF. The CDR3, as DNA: TGTGCCAGCAGTTACGCGGGACAGGGGGTCCTCAGGGAGCAGTTCTTC.

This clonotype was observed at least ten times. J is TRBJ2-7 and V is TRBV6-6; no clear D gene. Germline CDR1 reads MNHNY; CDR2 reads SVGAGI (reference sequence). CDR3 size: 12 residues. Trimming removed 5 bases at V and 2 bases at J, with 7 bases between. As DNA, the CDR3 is TGTGCCAGCAGTACACCCCCCTACGAGCAGTACTTC. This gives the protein CASSTPPYEQYF.

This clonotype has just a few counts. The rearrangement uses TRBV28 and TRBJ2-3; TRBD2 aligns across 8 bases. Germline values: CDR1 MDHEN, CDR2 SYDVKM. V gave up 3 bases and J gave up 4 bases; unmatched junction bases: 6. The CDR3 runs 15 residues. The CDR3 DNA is TGTGCCAGCAGTTTCTACCGGGAGGGCTCAGATACGCAGTATTTT. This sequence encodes CASSFYREGSDTQYF.

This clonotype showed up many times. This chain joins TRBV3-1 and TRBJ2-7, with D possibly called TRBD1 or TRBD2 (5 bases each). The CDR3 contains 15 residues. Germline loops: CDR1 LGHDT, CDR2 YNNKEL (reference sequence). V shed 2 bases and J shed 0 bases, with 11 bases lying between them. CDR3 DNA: TGTGCCAGCAGCCAAAATCCGGGGCTCTCCTACGAGCAGTACTTC. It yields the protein CASSQNPGLSYEQYF.

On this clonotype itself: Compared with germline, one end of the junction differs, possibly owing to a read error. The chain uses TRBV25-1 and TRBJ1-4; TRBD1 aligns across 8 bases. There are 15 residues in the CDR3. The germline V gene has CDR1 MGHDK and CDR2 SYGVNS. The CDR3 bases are TGTGCCAACAGTGGCCTTGGACAGGGAGGGGAAAAACTGTTTTTT. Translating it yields CANSGLGQGGEKLFF. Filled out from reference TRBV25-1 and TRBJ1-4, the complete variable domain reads EADIYQTPRYLVIGTGKKITLECSQTMGHDKMYWYQQDPGMELHLIHYSYGVNSTEKGDLSSESTVSRIRTEHFPLTLESARPSHTSQYLCANSGLGQGGEKLFFGSGTQLSVL.